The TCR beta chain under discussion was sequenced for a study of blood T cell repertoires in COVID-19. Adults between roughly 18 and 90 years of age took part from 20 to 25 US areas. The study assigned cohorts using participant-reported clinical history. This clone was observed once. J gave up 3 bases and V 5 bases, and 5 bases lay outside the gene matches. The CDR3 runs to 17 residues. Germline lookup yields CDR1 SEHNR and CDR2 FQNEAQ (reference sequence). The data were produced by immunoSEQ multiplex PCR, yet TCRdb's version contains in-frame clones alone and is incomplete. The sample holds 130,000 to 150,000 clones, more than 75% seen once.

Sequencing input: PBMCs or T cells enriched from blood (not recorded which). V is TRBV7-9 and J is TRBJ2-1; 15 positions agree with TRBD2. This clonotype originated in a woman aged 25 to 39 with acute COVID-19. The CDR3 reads CASSARTSGRVYNEQFF. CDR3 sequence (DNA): TGTGCCAGCAGCGCCAGGACTAGCGGGAGGGTCTACAATGAGCAGTTCTTC.